The 10 T cell receptor beta chains below come from one sample, sequenced in a study of blood T cell repertoires in COVID-19. Assay: immunoSEQ multiplex PCR; the TCRdb copy retains only in-frame clones and omits some. The table includes about 120,000 clones, 70% to 90% detected once. What was sequenced was peripheral blood. These receptors all stem from a woman of 80 years or more with acute or convalescent COVID-19.

V gene TRBV19 combines with J gene TRBJ2-3; 9 nucleotides align to TRBD1. The CDR3 length is 17 residues. Germline V CDR1 and CDR2: LNHDA, SQIVND (reference sequence). The trim removed 5 bases at V and 2 bases at J, leaving 11 bases unmatched. CDR3 loop: CASSSEQGAISTDTQYF. The CDR3 DNA reads TGTGCCAGTAGTTCCGAACAGGGGGCGATCTCCACAGATACGCAGTATTTT.

V and J are TRBV7-9 and TRBJ1-6; 8 bases fit TRBD1. Germline CDR1 is SEHNR and CDR2 is FQNEAQ (reference sequence). This CDR3 is built from 15 residues. Trimming at V came to 5 bases and at J to 6 bases, leaving 6 bases not matched to a gene. CDR3 nucleotide sequence: TGTGCCAGCAGCGCAGGGGGCGCCCTTAATTCACCCCTCCACTTT. Translated: CASSAGGALNSPLHF.

The CDR3 is CASSQTGPNSPLHF. The DNA of the CDR3 is TGTGCCAGCAGCCAGACAGGGCCCAATTCACCCCTCCACTTT. This chain joins TRBV6-5 and TRBJ1-6, with 7 bases fitting TRBD1. The CDR3 is 14 amino acids. V was clipped by 6 bases and J by 7 bases; unmatched bases: 6. CDR1 MNHEY and CDR2 SVGAGI come from the germline V gene.

V usage is TRBV6-2 or TRBV6-3 and J usage is TRBJ2-1; 14 positions match TRBD2. Losses at the gene ends were 2 bases for V and 0 bases for J; bases not matched to a gene: 9. The CDR3 is made up of 20 amino acids. CDR1 is MNHEY, CDR2 SVGEGT, per germline. The CDR3 region is CASSYGPRTSGGNSYNEQFF. CDR3 in DNA: TGTGCCAGCAGTTACGGACCAAGGACTAGCGGGGGGAACTCCTACAATGAGCAGTTCTTC.

The chain employs TRBV28 and TRBJ2-3, with D unclear. There are 12 residues in the CDR3. V was shortened by 8 bases and J by 1 base, with 7 bases between the two germline ends. Germline lookup yields CDR1 MDHEN and CDR2 SYDVKM. CDR3 sequence reads: CASGIGTDTQYF. The CDR3 coding sequence is TGTGCCAGCGGTATAGGCACAGATACGCAGTATTTT.

V usage is TRBV7-9 and J usage is TRBJ1-4; no reliable D call. CDR1 is SEHNR, CDR2 FQNEAQ, per germline (reference sequence). This CDR3 region has 15 residues. Trimming removed 5 bases at V and 8 bases at J, with 18 bases between. This chain's CDR3 is CASSKEAGVGEKLFF. For the CDR3, the DNA is TGTGCCAGCAGCAAAGAGGCCGGGGTTGGAGAAAAACTGTTTTTT.

The genes are TRBV5-1 and TRBJ1-3; 8 bases align to TRBD1. V was clipped by 3 bases and J by 0 bases; unmatched bases: 8. The CDR3 length is 17 residues. Germline-derived CDR1 and CDR2 are SGHRS and YFSETQ. CDR3 DNA sequence: TGCGCCAGCAGCTGGGGGACAGGCGATACCTCTGGAAACACCATATATTTT. This translates into CASSWGTGDTSGNTIYF.

V gene TRBV6-5 combines with J gene TRBJ2-7; 8 nucleotides agree with TRBD2. Germline V CDR1 and CDR2: MNHEY, SVGAGI. Trimming at V came to 6 bases and at J to 5 bases, leaving 12 bases not matched to a gene. The CDR3 contains 15 residues. CDR3 loop: CASSGGARVRHEQYF. CDR3 in DNA: TGTGCCAGCAGCGGGGGGGCGAGGGTACGCCACGAGCAGTACTTC.

The chain links TRBV10-3 to TRBJ1-1, with D hard to call. The germline CDR1 and CDR2 sequences are ENHRY and SYGVKD. The CDR3 is 11 residues long. The V and J ends lost 10 bases and 6 bases respectively, with 12 bases between them. As DNA, the CDR3 is TGTGCCAGTCTGGAGGAGGCTGAAGCTTTCTTT. This codes for CASLEEAEAFF.

The genes are TRBV4-1 and TRBJ2-5; possibly TRBD1 for D (6 bases). V lost 1 base and J lost 4, with 13 bases in between. The CDR3 runs 15 residues. Germline CDR1 MGHRA, CDR2 YSYEKL. The CDR3 coding sequence is TGCGCCAGCAGCCAAGGGGGGCTCAACCGAGAGACCCAGTACTTC. Translated, it gives CASSQGGLNRETQYF.